Here is one TCR beta chain with its context. The primer mix had 60 Vbeta and 13 Jbeta primers. Here immunoSEQ multiplex PCR was the method, and the copy in TCRdb shows in-frame clones only, minus some. Among more than 95,000 clones listed, roughly four fifths were seen once. The donors comprised healthy bone marrow donors. This specimen comes from a study of cytomegalovirus exposure and HLA in healthy donors. The CDR3 runs to 15 residues. J lost 4 bases, V lost 4 bases, and 9 bases had no gene match. The V gene's germline CDR1 is ENHRY and CDR2 SYGVKD. The chain employs TRBV10-3 and TRBJ1-2; TRBD1 matches 7 bases. This TCR was recovered from a man aged 40-49 years in good health and CMV-seronegative. Source material: PBMCs. DNA of the CDR3: TGTGCCATCAGTGCCCCGAGGGGGGACAGCTATGGCTACACCTTC. Its protein is CAISAPRGDSYGYTF.